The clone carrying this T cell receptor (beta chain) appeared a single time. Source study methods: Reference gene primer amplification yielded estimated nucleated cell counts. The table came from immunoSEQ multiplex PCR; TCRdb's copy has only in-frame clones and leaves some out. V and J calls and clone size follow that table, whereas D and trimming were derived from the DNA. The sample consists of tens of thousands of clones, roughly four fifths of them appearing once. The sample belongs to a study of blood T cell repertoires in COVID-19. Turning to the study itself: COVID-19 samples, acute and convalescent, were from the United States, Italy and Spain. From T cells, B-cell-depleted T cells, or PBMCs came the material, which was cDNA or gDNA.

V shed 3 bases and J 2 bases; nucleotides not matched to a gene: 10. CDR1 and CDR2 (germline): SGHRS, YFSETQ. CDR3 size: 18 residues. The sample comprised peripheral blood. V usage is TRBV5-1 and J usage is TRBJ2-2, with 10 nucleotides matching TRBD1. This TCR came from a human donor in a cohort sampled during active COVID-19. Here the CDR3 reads CASSSSRDRGFNTGELFF. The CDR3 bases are TGCGCCAGCAGCTCCTCCCGGGACAGGGGTTTTAACACCGGGGAGCTGTTTTTT.